What follows is one T cell receptor (beta chain) and its context. Per the study methods: Estimation of nucleated cell counts was performed using reference gene primer amplification. Generated by immunoSEQ multiplex PCR, the TCRdb table keeps only in-frame clones and is missing some. D and trimming come from the DNA, and the V and J calls and clone size come from that table. The data hold about 140,000 clones, with 77% observed a single time. CDR1 is MNHEY and CDR2 is SVGEGT in the germline V gene. The CDR3 is made up of 13 amino acids. V was pared by 6 bases and J by 9 bases, with 17 bases between. The data were taken from a study of blood T cell repertoires in COVID-19. Study details: Acute-phase and convalescent COVID-19 samples originated in the United States, Italy and Spain. PBMCs, B-cell-depleted T cells, or T cells were the source of the cDNA or gDNA that made up the material.

The source is a woman in her forties or fifties with active or convalescent COVID-19. The J gene is TRBJ1-1, the V gene TRBV6-2 or TRBV6-3; D is possibly TRBD1 (5 bases). Input material: peripheral blood. The CDR3 loop is CASSSDRSTQAFF. In nucleotides, the CDR3 is TGTGCCAGCAGCAGTGACAGATCCACCCAAGCTTTCTTT.